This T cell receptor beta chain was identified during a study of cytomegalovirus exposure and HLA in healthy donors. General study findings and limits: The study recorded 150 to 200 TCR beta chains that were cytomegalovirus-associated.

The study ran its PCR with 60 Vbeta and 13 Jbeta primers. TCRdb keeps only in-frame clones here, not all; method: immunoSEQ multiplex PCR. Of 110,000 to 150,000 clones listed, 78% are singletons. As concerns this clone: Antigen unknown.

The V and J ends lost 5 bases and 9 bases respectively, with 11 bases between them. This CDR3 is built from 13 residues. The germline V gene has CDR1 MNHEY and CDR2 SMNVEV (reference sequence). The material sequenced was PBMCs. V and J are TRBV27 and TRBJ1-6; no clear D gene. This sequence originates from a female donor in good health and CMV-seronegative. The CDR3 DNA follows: TGTGCCAGCAGTAGACTCTCATCTTCACCCCTCCACTTT. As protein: CASSRLSSSPLHF.